The clone carrying this T cell receptor (beta chain) was seen only a few times. Its antigen is not identified. This sample is drawn from a study of CD8 T cells in ankylosing spondylitis. TCRdb fed the 5' RACE reads into MiXCR, producing one record per CDR3 protein. The sample shows 700,000 to 1,000,000 distinct CDR3 sequences, roughly 12% of them seen only once. Findings and limits, study-wide: Eight or nine highly homologous variants formed a TCR beta motif that appeared characteristic of ankylosing spondylitis blood.

The CDR3 covers 15 residues. The V and J ends lost 4 bases and 5 bases respectively, with 15 bases between them. Germline loops: CDR1 MNHNS, CDR2 SASEGT. This chain connects TRBV6-1 to TRBJ2-1; possible D gene TRBD2, 5 bases. The sequence derives from a male donor with ankylosing spondylitis. Sequencing input: blood, either unsorted or a sorted T cell fraction (not recorded which). The DNA for the CDR3 is TGTGCCAGCAGTGCCCCCCGGGGTGAGAACAATGAGCAGTTCTTC. Protein sequence: CASSAPRGENNEQFF.